This T cell receptor delta chain is drawn from a study of Vγ9Vδ2 T cells in congenital toxoplasmosis (dated by TCRdb to about 2021). Looking at the study overall: To diagnose congenital toxoplasmosis, IgG, IgM and IgA serology, Western blot and an in-house interferon-gamma release assay were used. The study compared gamma and delta chain CDR3 repertoires of sorted blood gammadelta T cells between congenitally T. gondii-infected and uninfected infants. Sequencing of the repertoires was done on samples from infants at two time points: 2 months after birth and 1 year of age. At 2 months, TCR sequencing included roughly five infected and 9 to 10 uninfected infants, while at 1 year the sequenced group was 3 infected and 4 uninfected infants. The paper's findings and limits, for the study overall: In approximately 2-month-old infants, germline-encoded fetal-type TRDV2 CDR3 sequences seemed to be more common in infected than in uninfected infants, which suggests a footprint of in utero expansion. Both infected and uninfected infants showed high prevalence of a public TRGV9 clonotype. Compared with uninfected infants, infected infants at 2 months appeared to have fewer N additions in their TRGV9 and TRDV2 CDR3s, and this was especially true for TRDV2-TRDJ1 sequences. At 1 year of age, repertoire differences between infected and uninfected infants were less clear than at 2 months. Two months was the earliest age with enough suitable sample material for TCR repertoire analysis, so newborn repertoires were not sequenced.

From the cysteine up to the phenylalanine, the CDR3 has a length of 18 residues. Left in the record is the CDR3 DNA by itself, 54 bases read in frame from the first base. CDR1 and CDR2 are drawn from the germline V gene: GEAIGNYY, EKD. V and J are trimmed by 3 bases and 4 bases, and the gene matches miss 10 bases of the junction. About this clone: Its binding antigen is unknown. TCRdb's protein, taken from a much larger clone, differs from this DNA's translation at residue 12, likely owing to a read error; the protein displayed comes from the DNA.

Template-switch reverse transcription with SuperScript II was used to generate cDNA, with TRGC- and TRDC-specific primers combined in a single tube. The TRGC primer was designed to bind both the TRGC1 and TRGC2 constant genes. The KAPA Real-Time Library Amplification Kit was used for TRG and TRD amplification, and AMPure XP bead purification was performed between steps. Index PCR with the Nextera XT Index Kit was used to attach the Illumina sequencing adapters. TRG and TRD amplicons were sequenced on an Illumina MiSeq with the V2 300 kit, giving 150 bp paired-end reads. The study's processing was this. Before any further analysis, FastQC version 0.11.8 was used to check read quality. Reads were mapped to GenBank TRG or TRD reference genes, and MiXCR version 3.0.3 was used to assemble CDR3 sequences. Default MiXCR settings were used with one exception: TRDD gene segments were assembled from 3 consecutive nucleotides instead of 5. N additions, CDR3 length, J segment length and clonotype sharing between samples were computed with VDJtools version 1.2.1. CDR3 sequences that were out of frame or contained stop codons were removed from the analysis. The overlap of infant repertoires with previously published Vgamma9Vdelta2 repertoires from fetal, cord blood and adult blood was compared. TCRdb called clones from the public reads with CATT, and repeated DNA sequences were later combined into one row. In this record, the V and J calls reflect TCRdb's handling and not the investigators' own analysis. The sample profile shows around 1,000 delta-chain clones; 25% of them were found once. About 25% of the sample is in the top ten clones.

The same treatment, consisting of spiramycin and/or pyrimethamine plus sulfadiazine plus folinic acid, was given to mothers of infected and uninfected infants alike. All infants, both infected and uninfected, were delivered at term after more than 37 weeks of gestation. Around 1 mL of blood was used to isolate PBMCs by Lymphoprep gradient centrifugation, after which the PBMCs were cryopreserved in liquid nitrogen and shipped to Belgium. After thawing, the PBMCs were labeled with Zombie NIR viability dye and stained with antibodies against CD3, TCR gammadelta, Vgamma9 and Vdelta2. Sorting of CD3+ TCRgammadelta+ T cells was performed on a FACSAria III, reaching a mean purity of roughly 98%. For each sample, the RNeasy Micro Kit was used to isolate RNA from some 10,000 sorted gammadelta T cells. Each infant was born to a mother who had been enrolled with a primary T. gondii infection during pregnancy. Infant peripheral blood was collected at an outpatient microbiology and virology center in Pavia, Italy.

The chain couples TRDV2 to TRDJ2; a stretch of 13 junction bases matches TRDD3. TCRdb lists no J gene, so it was determined here by aligning the DNA to germline. The TCR originated in a child under 10 years old born to a mother with Toxoplasma gondii infection during pregnancy, either congenitally infected or uninfected (not recorded which). The sequenced sample was gamma-delta T cells from blood. The DNA reads TGTGCCTGTGACTCCTTACTGGGGGATACGCGTAGGACAGCACAACTCTTCTTT. The resulting protein is CACDSLLGDTRRTAQLFF.